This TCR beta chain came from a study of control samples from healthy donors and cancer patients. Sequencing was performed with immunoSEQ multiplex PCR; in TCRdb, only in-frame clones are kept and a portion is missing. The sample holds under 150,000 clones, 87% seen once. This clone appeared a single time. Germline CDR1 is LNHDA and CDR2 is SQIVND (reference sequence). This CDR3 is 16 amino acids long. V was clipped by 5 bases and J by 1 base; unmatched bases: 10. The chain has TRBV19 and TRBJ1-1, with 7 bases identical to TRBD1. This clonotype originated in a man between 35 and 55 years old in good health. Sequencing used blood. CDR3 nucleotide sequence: TGTGCCAGTAGTTCCCATGTGGCAGGGGGGAACACTGAAGCTTTCTTT. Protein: CASSSHVAGGNTEAFF.